This TCR beta chain was retrieved from a study of T cell responses to AZD1222 COVID-19 vaccine. Study context: Doses given second, at about 4 or about 12 weeks, were pooled.

General study results and limits: Clonal diversity was possibly underestimated, and white British individuals and females predominated among donors. The study found Spike-specific TCR breadth and depth rose after two AZD1222 doses. Samples come after the peak T cell response, not at day 14.

Trimming left V 8 bases short and J 4 bases short, with 9 bases between. This CDR3 region has 12 residues. Germline loops: CDR1 MNHNS, CDR2 SASEGT. Comments on this clone: Its antigen is currently unknown.

Profiling relied on immunoSEQ multiplex PCR, and the TCRdb table lists in-frame clones only, not all of them. Of about 130,000 clones in the sample, approximately 90% were seen once. The receptor's source is an adult in good health. Sequences were derived from peripheral blood, sampled on day 0 of AZD1222 vaccination. This rearrangement joins TRBV6-1 to TRBJ2-1; D is unresolved. The CDR3 loop is CASGRPYNEQFF. The CDR3 DNA follows: TGTGCCAGCGGCAGACCTTACAATGAGCAGTTCTTC.